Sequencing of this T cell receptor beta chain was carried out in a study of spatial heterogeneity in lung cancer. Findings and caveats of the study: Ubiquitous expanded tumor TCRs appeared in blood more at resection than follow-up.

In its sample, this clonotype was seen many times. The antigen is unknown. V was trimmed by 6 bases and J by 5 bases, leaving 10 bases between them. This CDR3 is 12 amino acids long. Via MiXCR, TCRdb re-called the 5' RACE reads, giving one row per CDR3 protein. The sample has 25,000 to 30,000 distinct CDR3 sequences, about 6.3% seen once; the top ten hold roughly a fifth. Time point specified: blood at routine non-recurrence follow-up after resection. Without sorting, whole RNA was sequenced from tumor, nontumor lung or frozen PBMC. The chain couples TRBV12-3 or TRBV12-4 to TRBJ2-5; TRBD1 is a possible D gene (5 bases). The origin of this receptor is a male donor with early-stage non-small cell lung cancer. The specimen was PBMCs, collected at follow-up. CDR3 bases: TGTGCCAGCAGGCCGCCAGGGGAGACCCAGTACTTC. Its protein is CASRPPGETQYF.